Sequencing of this T cell receptor (beta chain) was carried out in a study of blood T cell repertoires in COVID-19. At the level of the study: Sources were T cells, B-cell-depleted T cells, or PBMCs; the material itself was cDNA or gDNA.

Trimming took 5 bases from V and 6 from J; bases not matched to a gene: 10. The CDR3 has 15 amino acids. Per the germline V gene, CDR1 is SGHDT and CDR2 is YYEEEE. Sequenced by immunoSEQ multiplex PCR; TCRdb stores in-frame clones only, minus some. The table shows 200,000 to 300,000 clones, with around 87% occurring only once. The origin of this receptor is a man between 60 and 75 years old who had recovered from COVID-19. The sample was peripheral blood. This chain uses TRBV5-6 with TRBJ2-1; the match to TRBD2 covers 8 bases. The DNA for the CDR3 is TGTGCCAGCAGTACTCCGGGACTAGGGATCAATGAGCAGTTCTTC. Translation: CASSTPGLGINEQFF.